This T cell receptor (beta chain) was sequenced during a study of identical twins. Findings and caveats of the study: Conclusions leaned on cross-sectional statistical analysis and did not track the same donors over time. Potential partial confounding of zero-insertion analyses by invariant MAIT and iNKT cells was noted.

This clonotype appeared a few times. Its target is not known. CDR3 length: 16 amino acids. Deletions cut 1 base from V and 0 bases from J, with 13 bases between. CDR1 is SGHTA, CDR2 FQGTGA, per germline. Unique molecular identifiers were present on cDNA, and template switching added a universal primer site. TCRdb re-called the 5' RACE reads through MiXCR, storing one row per CDR3 protein. The sample contains a few hundred thousand distinct CDR3 sequences, 13% to 15% of which appear only once. These same records also appear under a second study, on yellow fever vaccine responses in identical twins.

The rearrangement uses TRBV7-3 and TRBJ2-7, with D perhaps TRBD2 (5 bases). The clonotype was recovered from a woman aged 18-30 years in good health. Specimen: CD4+ T cells sorted from blood. The CDR3 here is CASSLIRRPSSYEQYF. The DNA of the CDR3 is TGTGCCAGCAGCTTAATTCGGAGGCCCAGCTCCTACGAGCAGTACTTC.